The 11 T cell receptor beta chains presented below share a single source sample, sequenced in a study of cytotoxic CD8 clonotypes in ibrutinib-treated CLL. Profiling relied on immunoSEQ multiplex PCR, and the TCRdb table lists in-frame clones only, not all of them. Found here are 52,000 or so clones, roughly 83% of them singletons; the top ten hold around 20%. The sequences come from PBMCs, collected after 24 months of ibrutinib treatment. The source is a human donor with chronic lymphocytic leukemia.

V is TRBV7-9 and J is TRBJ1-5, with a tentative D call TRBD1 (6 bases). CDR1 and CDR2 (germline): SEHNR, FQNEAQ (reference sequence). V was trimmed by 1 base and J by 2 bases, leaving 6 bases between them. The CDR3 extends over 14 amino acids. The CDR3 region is CASSLGQGNQPQHF. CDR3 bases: TGTGCCAGCAGCTTAGGACAGGGCAATCAGCCCCAGCATTTT.

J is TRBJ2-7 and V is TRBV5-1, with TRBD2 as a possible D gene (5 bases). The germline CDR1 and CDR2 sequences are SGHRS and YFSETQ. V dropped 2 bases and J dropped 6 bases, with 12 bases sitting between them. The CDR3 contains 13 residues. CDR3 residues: CASSFYGGTEQYF. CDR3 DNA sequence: TGCGCCAGCAGCTTTTATGGAGGAACCGAGCAGTACTTC.

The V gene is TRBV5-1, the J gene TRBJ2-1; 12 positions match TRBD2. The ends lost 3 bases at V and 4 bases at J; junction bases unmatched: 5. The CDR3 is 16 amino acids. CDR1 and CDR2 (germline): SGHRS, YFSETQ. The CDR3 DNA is TGCGCCAGCAGCTCCGGGACTAGCGGGTATTACAATGAGCAGTTCTTC. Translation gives CASSSGTSGYYNEQFF.

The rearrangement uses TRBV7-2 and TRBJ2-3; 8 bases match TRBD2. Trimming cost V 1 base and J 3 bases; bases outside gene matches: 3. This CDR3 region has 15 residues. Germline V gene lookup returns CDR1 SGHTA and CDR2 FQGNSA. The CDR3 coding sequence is TGTGCCAGCAGCTTAGGAGCGGGAGTTACAGATACGCAGTATTTT. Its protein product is CASSLGAGVTDTQYF.

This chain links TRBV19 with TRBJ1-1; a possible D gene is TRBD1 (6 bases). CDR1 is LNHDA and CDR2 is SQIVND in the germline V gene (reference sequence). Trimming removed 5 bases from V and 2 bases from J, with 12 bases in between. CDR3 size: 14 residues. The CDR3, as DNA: TGTGCCAGTAGTTACAGGGAGGAAAACACTGAAGCTTTCTTT. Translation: CASSYREENTEAFF.

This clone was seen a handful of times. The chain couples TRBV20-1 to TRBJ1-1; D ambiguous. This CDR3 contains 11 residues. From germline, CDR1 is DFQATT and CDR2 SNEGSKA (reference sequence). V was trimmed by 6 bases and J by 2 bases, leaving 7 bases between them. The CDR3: CSALGNTEAFF. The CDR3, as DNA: TGCAGTGCACTAGGTAACACTGAAGCTTTCTTT.

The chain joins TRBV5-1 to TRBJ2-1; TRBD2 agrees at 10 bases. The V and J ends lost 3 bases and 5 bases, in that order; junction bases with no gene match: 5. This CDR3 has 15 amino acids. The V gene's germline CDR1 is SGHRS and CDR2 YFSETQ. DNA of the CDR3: TGCGCCAGCAGCTACGGACTAGCGGCGAACAATGAGCAGTTCTTC. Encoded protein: CASSYGLAANNEQFF.

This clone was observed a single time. In nucleotides, the CDR3 is TGTGCCAGTCGTAGCGCCCCCGGAGGCGGGGAGCTGTTTTTT. Amino acids: CASRSAPGGGELFF. The chain carries TRBV6-6 and TRBJ2-2; D may be TRBD2 (5 bases). Germline V gene sequence: CDR1 MNHNY, CDR2 SVGAGI (reference sequence). The CDR3 totals 14 residues. The germline V and J ends were trimmed by 9 bases and 7 bases, with 18 bases remaining between them.

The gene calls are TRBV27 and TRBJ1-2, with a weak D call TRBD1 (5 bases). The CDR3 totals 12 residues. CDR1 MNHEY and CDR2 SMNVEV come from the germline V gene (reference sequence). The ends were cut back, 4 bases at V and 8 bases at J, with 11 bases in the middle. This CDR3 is CASSSRVGGYTF. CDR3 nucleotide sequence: TGTGCCAGCAGTTCCAGGGTAGGCGGCTACACCTTC.

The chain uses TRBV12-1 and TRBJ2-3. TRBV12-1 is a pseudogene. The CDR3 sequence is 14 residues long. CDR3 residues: CASSSPGAADTQYF. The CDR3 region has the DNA TGTGCCAGCAGCAGCCCCGGGGCCGCAGATACGCAGTATTTT.

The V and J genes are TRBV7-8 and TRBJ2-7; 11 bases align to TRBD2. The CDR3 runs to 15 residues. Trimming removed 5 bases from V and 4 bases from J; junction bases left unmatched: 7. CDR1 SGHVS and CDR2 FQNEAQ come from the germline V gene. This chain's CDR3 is CASSSSGRATYEQYF. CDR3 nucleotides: TGTGCCAGCAGCAGTAGCGGGAGGGCCACATACGAGCAGTACTTC.